The source of this TCR beta chain is a study of a mutant IDH1 vaccine in newly diagnosed glioma. Study in general: Beginning 4-6 weeks after radiotherapy alone, or with temozolomide cycles, vaccination took place. Patients got radiotherapy, temozolomide, or both beforehand, and most got both.

The CDR3 is 11 amino acids. Trimming cost V 6 bases and J 5 bases, with 6 bases left between them. The germline gives CDR1 MNHNY, CDR2 SVGAGI (reference sequence). Time point of the sample: week 11, during vaccination. One vaccine dose held 300 ug of mutant IDH1 20-mer peptide and came with topical imiquimod. Sequencing used immunoSEQ multiplex PCR; TCRdb keeps in-frame clones, though not all of them. The top ten clones hold 5% to 6.5% of a sample with fewer than 65,000 clones, around 80% of them seen once. A note on this clone: The antigen remains unidentified.

This sample comprised PBMCs, obtained from a glioma patient whose treatment included an IDH1 peptide vaccine. The chain combines TRBV6-6 with TRBJ2-3; unclear D gene. This clonotype was obtained from a man between 50 and 59 years old with glioma. CDR3 residues: CASRLRDTQYF. For the CDR3, the DNA is TGTGCCAGCAGGCTCAGAGATACGCAGTATTTT.